This T cell receptor beta chain originates from a study of blood T cell repertoires in COVID-19. Whole-study context: PBMCs, B-cell-depleted T cells, or T cells provided the cDNA or gDNA that made up the material.

The CDR3 length is 24 residues. Germline trimming cut 6 bases from V and 7 bases from J; bases unmatched to any gene: 35. CDR1 is LGHDT, CDR2 YNNKEL, per germline (reference sequence). Authors' data handling: From reference gene primer amplification, estimates of nucleated cell counts were derived. Assay used: immunoSEQ multiplex PCR; TCRdb lists only in-frame clones, some missing. Clone size and the V and J calls come from that table; the DNA yielded D and trimming. The sample shows around 310,000 clones, 85% to 90% of them seen only once. The source is a woman aged 45 to 65 with active or convalescent COVID-19. Sequences were obtained from peripheral blood. The chain employs TRBV3-1 (or the pseudogene TRBV3-2) and TRBJ1-6; 8 bases are shared with TRBD1. CDR3 bases: TGTGCCAGCAGTCCCTACCTCGCAGCGCGCCACCGCCAAGGGATGGACAGGGCCAATTCACCCCTCCACTTT. Translating it yields CASSPYLAARHRQGMDRANSPLHF.